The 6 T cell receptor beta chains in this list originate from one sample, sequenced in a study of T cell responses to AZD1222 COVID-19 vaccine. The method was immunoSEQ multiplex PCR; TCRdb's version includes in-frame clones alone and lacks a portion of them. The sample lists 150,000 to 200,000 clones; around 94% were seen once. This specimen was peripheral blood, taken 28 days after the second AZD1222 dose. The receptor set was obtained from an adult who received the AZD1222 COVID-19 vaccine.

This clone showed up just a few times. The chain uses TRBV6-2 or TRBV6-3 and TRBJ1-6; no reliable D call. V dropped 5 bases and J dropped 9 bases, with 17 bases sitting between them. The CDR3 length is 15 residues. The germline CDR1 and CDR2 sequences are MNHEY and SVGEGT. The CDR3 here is CASSVSGVESSPLHF. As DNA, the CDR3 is TGTGCCAGCAGTGTCAGCGGGGTGGAGTCTTCACCCCTCCACTTT.

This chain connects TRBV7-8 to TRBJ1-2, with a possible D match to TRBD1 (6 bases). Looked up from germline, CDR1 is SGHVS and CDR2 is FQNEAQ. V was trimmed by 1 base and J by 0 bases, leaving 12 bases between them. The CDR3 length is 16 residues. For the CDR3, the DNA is TGTGCCAGCAGCTTAGACCCGGACAGAGCTAACTATGGCTACACCTTC. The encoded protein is CASSLDPDRANYGYTF.

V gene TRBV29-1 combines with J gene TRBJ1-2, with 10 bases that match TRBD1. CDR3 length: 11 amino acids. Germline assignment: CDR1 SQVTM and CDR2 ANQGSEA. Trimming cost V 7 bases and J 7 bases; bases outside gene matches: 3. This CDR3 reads CSGQGAGGYTF. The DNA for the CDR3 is TGCAGCGGACAGGGGGCAGGTGGCTACACCTTC.

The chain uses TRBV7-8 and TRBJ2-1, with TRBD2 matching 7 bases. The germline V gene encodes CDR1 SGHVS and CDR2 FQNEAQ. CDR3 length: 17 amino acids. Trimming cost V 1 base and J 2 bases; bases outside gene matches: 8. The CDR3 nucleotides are TGTGCCAGCAGCTTAGATACGGCGGGAGTCCCCTACAATGAGCAGTTCTTC. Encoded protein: CASSLDTAGVPYNEQFF.

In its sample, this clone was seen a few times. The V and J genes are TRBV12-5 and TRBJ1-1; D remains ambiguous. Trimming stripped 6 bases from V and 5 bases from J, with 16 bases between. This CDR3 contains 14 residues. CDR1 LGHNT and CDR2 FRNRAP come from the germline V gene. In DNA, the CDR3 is TGTGCTAGTGGGGGCACAGCCGCTGGGACTGAAGCTTTCTTT. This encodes CASGGTAAGTEAFF.

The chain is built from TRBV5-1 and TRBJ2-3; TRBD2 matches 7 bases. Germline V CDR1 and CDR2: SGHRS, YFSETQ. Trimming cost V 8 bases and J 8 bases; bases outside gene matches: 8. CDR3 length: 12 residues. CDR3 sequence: CASKSLAGTQYF. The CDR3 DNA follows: TGCGCCAGTAAATCTTTAGCGGGTACGCAGTATTTT.